A single T cell receptor beta chain is shown here with its context. Its antigen is unknown. RNA was extracted with the RNeasy kit, and a quantity of 0.5 to 1 ug was reverse transcribed using random hexamers. A multiplex approach, immunoSEQ multiplex PCR, amplified TCR beta CDR3 across 54 Vbeta and 13 Jbeta. TCRdb used MiXCR to reprocess the immunoSEQ multiplex PCR reads, holding one entry per CDR3 protein. The table has 330,000 or so distinct CDR3 sequences, roughly 85% seen once; the top ten hold around 0.2%. Germline V gives CDR1 MDHEN, CDR2 SYDVKM. V gave up 8 bases and J gave up 3 bases, with 11 bases separating them. The CDR3 runs to 12 residues. This sample stems from a study of CD8 T cells in Susac syndrome. Notes on the study in general: The relatively small number of individuals in the TCR sequencing and HLA analysis was acknowledged by the study.

Sequencing of TCR beta, carried out with a high-throughput approach, was applied to CD8+ and CD4+ T cells from the blood. It was negative isolation that provided the CD8+ and CD4+ T cells, whereas TEMRA cells were enriched by FACS. The clonotype was recovered from a human donor with multiple sclerosis. The chain is built from TRBV28 and TRBJ2-7; TRBD1 might be the D (5 bases). Sequenced input: CD8+ T cells from PBMCs. The CDR3 nucleotides read TGTGCCAGCCGCGACAGCTTCTACGAGCAGTACTTC. Translated: CASRDSFYEQYF.